This TCR beta chain stems from a study of response to subunit inactivated influenza vaccine (dated by TCRdb to 2017 to 2018). In the study overall: To follow how T cells responded to a trivalent subunit inactivated influenza vaccine, the researchers relied on deep quantitative profiling of the T cell receptor repertoire.

Libraries were prepared through RT-PCR. The sequencing machine was an Illumina HiSeq 2500. TCRdb redid the processing of the public reads, applying fastp at Q25 and MiXCR, and retained in-frame beta chains. Rows with one shared CDR3 protein collapse into an entry with the most common genes and DNA. The sample records about 540,000 distinct CDR3 sequences, 20% to 25% of which are singletons. The ten largest clones represent 2.5% to 3% of the sample. This clonotype was detected only a few times. Its antigen is not yet known. Within one base of it there is no much larger clone, and no base qualities were kept. Broad study findings and their caveats: The authors suggested that each seasonal influenza vaccination may recruit only a limited number of new T cells.

The germline ends are 14 bases apart after V is trimmed by 5 bases and J by 4 bases. In the germline V gene (reference sequence), CDR1 corresponds to MNHEY and CDR2 to SMNVEV. From cysteine to phenylalanine, the CDR3 is 15 amino acids long. The entry retains the CDR3 DNA only, 45 bases that are in frame from base 1. This sample was also put to use in a study of T cells expressing NK-cell markers. As that second study puts it: TCR beta cDNA libraries were made by 5'RACE template switching that added a universal primer site and unique molecular identifiers. In sorted CD3+CD56+NKG2C+, CD3+CD56+NKG2C- and CD3+CD56-NKG2C+ T-cell subsets from 7 or 8 donors, TCR beta-chain repertoires were profiled. Among the eight sequenced donors, only one was HCMV-seronegative, while the other seven were HCMV-seropositive. To restrict sorting to alphabetaTCR-expressing T cells, an anti-gammadeltaTCR antibody was added in several experiments. For several donors, the dominant CD3+CD56+NKG2C+ clonotypes were among the top 10 CD8+ clonotypes and accounted for roughly 1.0-7.5% of CD8+ T cells. Those dominant clonotypes were again the most abundant among CD3+CD56-NKG2C+ cells in a handful of donors, at roughly 28.3-60.1%. Whether the expanded NKG2C-expressing T cell clones were specific for HCMV antigens was left unclear. All eight donors whose samples were sequenced were randomly selected healthy volunteers, three of them men and five women. To determine HCMV serostatus, a commercial ELISA kit was used to detect HCMV-specific IgG in serum. Peripheral blood mononuclear cells were isolated from blood by Ficoll density gradient centrifugation. Magnetic immunoseparation with Miltenyi isolation kits was used to isolate CD4+ and CD8+ T cells from PBMC. cDNA synthesis was primed from the TCR beta constant segment and was followed by two successive PCR amplification steps. Libraries were sequenced as 2 x 150 bp reads on Illumina HiSeq 2000/2500, MiSeq or NextSeq. Reads were demultiplexed and grouped by UMI with MIGEC, and clonotypes were assembled and quantified with MiTCR. To remove erroneous sequences, TCR cDNA sequences were retained only when supported by two or more reads. The tcR package was used for downstream repertoire analysis, and clonotypes were matched between fractions using CDR3 nucleotide sequence together with V segment. VDJmatch was used to annotate antigen specificity against VDJdb, with one amino acid substitution in CDR3 allowed.

The sequence is built from TRBV27 and TRBJ2-2; TRBD2 is a weak D gene call, 6 bases matching. This TCR came from a man between 50 and 59 years old who received an inactivated influenza vaccine. Donor details come from another sample of the same person, matched by shared clones. The sample consisted of CD4+ T cells sorted from PBMCs, taken about 12 days after vaccination. This receptor has the CDR3 CASSPSGVPTGELFF. The DNA sequence reads TGTGCCAGCAGTCCATCGGGAGTACCCACCGGGGAGCTGTTTTTT.